This section outlines one TCR beta chain sequence together with its context. The data stem from a study of a mutant IDH1 vaccine in newly diagnosed glioma. In the study overall: Sex distribution of treated patients was roughly 62% male and about 40% female; mean age was about 41 years.

The germline V gene encodes CDR1 MNHNY and CDR2 SVGAGI (reference sequence). CDR3 length: 13 amino acids. V shed 10 bases and J shed 3 bases, with 15 bases lying between them. Sample time point: baseline, week 1 (first vaccination visit). Described treatment: pre-vaccination baseline after standard-of-care therapy. Measured with immunoSEQ multiplex PCR; TCRdb has only the in-frame clones, and not every one. Of about 51,000 clones listed, 60% to 85% are singletons. The receptor was derived from a woman aged 35 to 49 with glioma. The source was PBMCs, collected from a glioma patient treated with radiotherapy, temozolomide or both. This chain connects TRBV6-6 to TRBJ1-1; D is possibly TRBD1 (5 bases). In DNA form, the CDR3 reads TGTGCCAACAACCAGGGCCTTTACACTGAAGCTTTCTTT. It encodes CANNQGLYTEAFF.